This TCR beta chain was found in a study of cytomegalovirus exposure and HLA in healthy donors. V lost 6 bases to trimming and J lost 7 bases; unmatched junction nucleotides: 6. The CDR3 runs to 14 residues. From germline, CDR1 is MNHEY and CDR2 SVGAGI. These donors, healthy bone marrow donors, were studied. Study-level findings and limits: Some V segments, including TRBV6-2 and TRBV6-3, were excluded as indistinguishable. Earlier analysis found most TCR beta V segments productive about 90% or about 30% of the time. A link between a missense DCLRE1C variant and TCR beta V- and J-gene trimming emerged from a later analysis.

Points on this clone: Its specificity is unknown.

Primers: 60 Vbeta forward and 13 Jbeta reverse. The data were produced by immunoSEQ multiplex PCR, yet TCRdb's version contains in-frame clones alone and is incomplete. The sample consists of under 250,000 clones, around 80% of them appearing once. The chain uses TRBV6-5 and TRBJ1-6; 7 nucleotides line up with TRBD1. Material: PBMCs. The clonotype originates from a man aged 45 to 65 in good health and CMV-seronegative. The CDR3 loop reads CASRQTGRNSPLHF. The CDR3 DNA sequence: TGTGCCAGCAGACAGACAGGGAGGAATTCACCCCTCCACTTT.